What follows is one TCR beta chain and its context. The specificity of this receptor is unknown. Base qualities are not provided; no much larger clone lies one nucleotide away. The immunoSEQ Assay, a bias-controlled multiplex PCR, was used to amplify TCRbeta CDR3 regions from genomic DNA. Per the source publication's procedure: Within the assay, amplification of reference gene primers was used to estimate how many nucleated cells each sample contained. Sequence reads were collapsed and filtered to measure the absolute abundance of every unique TCRbeta CDR3 rearrangement. For each sample, productive Simpson clonality was calculated as the square root of Simpson's diversity index over productive rearrangements. TCRdb limited this immuneACCESS table to in-frame rearrangements with V and J called. A share of clones is missing; checked studies link under half to unresolved V genes, and the rest is unexplained. V and J calls and clone size are as listed in that table; D and trimming were resolved from the DNA. The sample has roughly 40,000 clones on record, 80% of them singletons. The ten largest account for under 20% of the sample.

The collaborating institutions used their own protocols to collect whole blood in K2EDTA tubes. Collaborator samples were shipped for TCRbeta analysis as frozen whole blood, isolated PBMCs, or DNA extracted from either sample type. This sample is drawn from a study of blood T cell repertoires in COVID-19 (dated by TCRdb to 2020 to 2022). About the investigation overall: Samples covering the acute and convalescent phases of COVID-19 were provided by collaborators in the United States, Italy and Spain. The material from the prospective study consisted of cDNA or gDNA derived from T cells, B-cell-depleted T cells, or PBMCs. The dataset comprised deeply sampled blood TCRbeta repertoires from subjects exposed to, actively infected with, or recovered from COVID-19. The repertoires were made available in a free public database intended to serve as a resource for research on the immune response to SARS-CoV-2. The samples were drawn from two sources: the first 160 participants of the ongoing ImmuneRACE study, and approximately 1,300 subjects contributed by 6 global collaborators. Nearly every sample came with metadata listing a de-identified subject ID, COVID-19 status, age in years and sex. Where available, HLA class I and class II types were obtained from metadata supplied by the sample provider rather than from assay-based typing.

Findings and caveats that apply to the study as a whole: How much clinical and demographic metadata was included differed by source and by participant, and the metadata was provided uncurated.

V ends up 5 bases short and J 2 bases short, with an unmatched junction base count of 6. CDR1 and CDR2, per the germline V gene, are MNHEY and SVGEGT. Measured from the cysteine to the phenylalanine, the CDR3 is 15 residues long. Just CDR3 DNA is preserved here, 45 bases in frame from base 1. The TCR originated in a man aged 65 to 79 with acute or convalescent COVID-19. The V and J segments used are TRBV6-2 or TRBV6-3 and TRBJ1-1, with TRBD1 identical over 9 junction bases. The sample was peripheral blood. The encoded CDR3 is CASSPHRGRNTEAFF. DNA sequence: TGTGCCAGCAGTCCCCACAGGGGGCGTAACACTGAAGCTTTCTTT.